This T cell receptor (beta chain) was documented in a study of T cells in localized non-small cell lung cancer. The study's findings and limits: The study found T cell clonality highest in uninvolved adjacent lung, above tumor.

About this clone: No antigen is known for it.

Sequencing used immunoSEQ multiplex PCR; TCRdb keeps in-frame clones, though not all of them. This sample carries under 3,000 clones, about a quarter of them seen once, and the ten largest clones take roughly 8%. The CDR3 is 18 amino acids. Germline trimming cut 4 bases from V and 2 bases from J; bases unmatched to any gene: 11. Germline V lookup: CDR1 SGHNT, CDR2 YENEEA. The genes are TRBV11-3 and TRBJ2-1; TRBD2 agrees at 10 bases. The material was normal lung tissue next to the tumor, obtained before any cancer treatment. The clonotype originates from a man aged 40 to 70 with stage I lung adenocarcinoma. In DNA, the CDR3 is TGTGCCAGCAGCTCGGCTAGCGGGAGCGGTAGGACCTACAATGAGCAGTTCTTC. Protein: CASSSASGSGRTYNEQFF.